Listed below are T cell receptor beta chains from one sample, sequenced in a study of T cell responses to AZD1222 COVID-19 vaccine. Using immunoSEQ multiplex PCR, the repertoire was profiled, and TCRdb retains in-frame clones only, with some absent. This table has 80,000 or so clones, less than 95% appearing once. The specimen was peripheral blood, collected 28 days after the second AZD1222 dose. These receptors were collected from an adult who received the AZD1222 COVID-19 vaccine. The CDR3 runs from the conserved cysteine through the conserved F or W. Fields, in order: clone size, D gene, J gene, V gene, CDR3 protein, CDR3 DNA. The D gene is left open where the match is weak. Size is omitted from some rows. Given values are once, few, many or a class for expanded clones.

size: once
D: -
J: TRBJ1-6
V: TRBV9
CDR3: CASSVKEYSPLHF
DNA: TGTGCCAGCAGCGTAAAAGAGTATTCACCCCTCCACTTT

size: -
D: -
J: TRBJ2-2
V: TRBV11-2
CDR3: CASSPTLRAGELFF
DNA: TGTGCCAGCAGCCCCACCCTGAGGGCCGGGGAGCTGTTTTTT

size: -
D: TRBD1
J: TRBJ2-7
V: TRBV24-1
CDR3: CATRNPGTGVSYEQYF
DNA: TGTGCCACCAGAAACCCCGGGACAGGGGTCTCCTACGAGCAGTACTTC

size: -
D: -
J: TRBJ2-1
V: TRBV12-2
CDR3: CASRLVDNEQFF
DNA: TGTGCAAGTCGCTTAGTGGATAATGAGCAGTTCTTC

size: -
D: TRBD2
J: TRBJ2-7
V: TRBV7-8
CDR3: CASTLGLAGTYEQYF
DNA: TGTGCCAGCACCCTGGGACTAGCGGGAACCTACGAGCAGTACTTC

size: -
D: -
J: TRBJ1-1
V: TRBV5-1
CDR3: CASSLDGRSMNTEAFF
DNA: TGCGCCAGCAGCCTGGACGGCAGGTCGATGAACACTGAAGCTTTCTTT

size: -
D: -
J: TRBJ1-2
V: TRBV5-1
CDR3: CASSRGEGYGYTF
DNA: TGCGCCAGCTCCAGGGGTGAGGGGTATGGCTACACCTTC

size: -
D: TRBD2
J: TRBJ2-3
V: TRBV29-1
CDR3: CSVPLAGTTSTDTQYF
DNA: TGCAGCGTCCCGCTAGCGGGGACCACTAGCACAGATACGCAGTATTTT

size: -
D: -
J: TRBJ1-2
V: TRBV15
CDR3: CATSRDHRGYTF
DNA: TGTGCCACCAGCAGAGATCACCGTGGCTACACCTTC

size: -
D: -
J: TRBJ1-6
V: TRBV9
CDR3: CASSGGPGNYNSPLHF
DNA: TGTGCCAGCAGCGGGGGTCCAGGGAATTATAATTCACCCCTCCACTTT

size: -
D: -
J: TRBJ1-6
V: TRBV6-2/TRBV6-3
CDR3: CASSYSSGSSYNSPLHF
DNA: TGTGCCAGCAGTTACTCGTCAGGGAGCTCCTATAATTCACCCCTCCACTTT

size: -
D: -
J: TRBJ1-2
V: TRBV6-1
CDR3: CASSDFLNGYTF
DNA: TGTGCCAGCAGTGATTTTTTAAATGGCTACACCTTC

size: -
D: -
J: TRBJ2-5
V: TRBV5-6
CDR3: CASSLRTGLFLETQYF
DNA: TGTGCCAGCAGCTTGCGCACGGGACTGTTCTTAGAGACCCAGTACTTC

size: once
D: -
J: TRBJ2-7
V: TRBV9
CDR3: CASSEESVRDSYEQYF
DNA: TGTGCCAGCAGCGAGGAATCGGTTCGGGACTCCTACGAGCAGTACTTC

size: -
D: -
J: TRBJ2-7
V: TRBV30
CDR3: CAWTLGGHPGEQYF
DNA: TGTGCCTGGACCTTAGGGGGACACCCCGGGGAGCAGTACTTC

size: once
D: -
J: TRBJ1-5
V: TRBV12-3/TRBV12-4
CDR3: CASSLITDQPQHF
DNA: TGTGCCAGCAGTTTAATAACAGATCAGCCCCAGCATTTT

size: -
D: TRBD1
J: TRBJ1-2
V: TRBV5-6
CDR3: CASSSDRGPSYGYTF
DNA: TGTGCCAGCAGTTCGGACAGGGGGCCCTCCTATGGCTACACCTTC

size: -
D: -
J: TRBJ2-7
V: TRBV5-1
CDR3: CASSVTGHPYEQYF
DNA: TGCGCCAGCAGCGTCACGGGACACCCCTACGAGCAGTACTTC

size: -
D: -
J: TRBJ1-1
V: TRBV7-9
CDR3: CASSLGPWDEAFF
DNA: TGTGCCAGCAGCCTCGGACCGTGGGATGAAGCTTTCTTT

size: -
D: -
J: TRBJ2-5
V: TRBV11-3
CDR3: CASSTGNRQETQYF
DNA: TGTGCCAGCAGCACAGGGAACCGCCAAGAGACCCAGTACTTC

size: -
D: TRBD2
J: TRBJ2-7
V: TRBV5-4
CDR3: CASKLAGGSLYEQYF
DNA: TGTGCCAGCAAACTGGCGGGAGGGAGCCTCTACGAGCAGTACTTC

size: once
D: -
J: TRBJ2-3
V: TRBV2
CDR3: CASSDGWRGDTQYF
DNA: TGTGCCAGCAGTGATGGGTGGAGGGGGGATACGCAGTATTTT

size: -
D: -
J: TRBJ2-6
V: TRBV9
CDR3: CASSVRGSGANVLTF
DNA: TGTGCCAGCAGCGTTAGGGGGTCTGGGGCCAACGTCCTGACTTTC

size: once
D: TRBD2
J: TRBJ2-3
V: TRBV4-3
CDR3: CASSLQRGGDTQYF
DNA: TGCGCCAGCAGCTTACAGCGGGGGGGGGATACGCAGTATTTT

size: once
D: -
J: TRBJ1-1
V: TRBV9
CDR3: CASSVTANLNTEAFF
DNA: TGTGCCAGCAGCGTGACGGCTAATTTGAACACTGAAGCTTTCTTT

size: few
D: -
J: TRBJ1-2
V: TRBV9
CDR3: CASSASLGKRYGYTF
DNA: TGTGCCAGCAGCGCCTCTCTTGGGAAGAGGTATGGCTACACCTTC

size: once
D: TRBD1
J: TRBJ1-6
V: TRBV7-3
CDR3: CASSFDRVGSPLHF
DNA: TGTGCCAGCAGTTTCGACAGGGTTGGGTCACCCCTCCACTTT

size: -
D: -
J: TRBJ1-5
V: TRBV19
CDR3: CASSPRAAGGPQHF
DNA: TGTGCCAGTAGTCCTCGGGCGGCCGGAGGGCCCCAGCATTTT

size: -
D: TRBD2
J: TRBJ2-2
V: TRBV19
CDR3: CASSKTSGYTGELFF
DNA: TGTGCCAGTAGTAAGACTAGCGGGTACACCGGGGAGCTGTTTTTT

size: -
D: -
J: TRBJ2-3
V: TRBV19
CDR3: CASSTGYQGGTDTQYF
DNA: TGTGCCAGTAGTACAGGTTACCAAGGGGGCACAGATACGCAGTATTTT

size: -
D: -
J: TRBJ1-2
V: TRBV6-1
CDR3: CASSEIEAGPYGYTF
DNA: TGTGCCAGCAGTGAAATCGAGGCCGGACCGTATGGCTACACCTTC

size: -
D: -
J: TRBJ1-1
V: TRBV5-1
CDR3: CASSPEEGNTEAFF
DNA: TGCGCCAGCAGCCCAGAGGAAGGGAACACTGAAGCTTTCTTT

size: -
D: -
J: TRBJ1-1
V: TRBV5-8
CDR3: CASSQSVQRTEAFF
DNA: TGTGCCAGCAGCCAAAGCGTACAGAGGACTGAAGCTTTCTTT

size: -
D: -
J: TRBJ1-5
V: TRBV30
CDR3: CAWSVKRVFNQPQHF
DNA: TGTGCCTGGAGTGTAAAAAGAGTTTTCAATCAGCCCCAGCATTTT

size: -
D: TRBD2
J: TRBJ2-7
V: TRBV11-3
CDR3: CASSSLGLAATYEQYF
DNA: TGTGCCAGCAGCTCACTAGGACTAGCGGCTACCTACGAGCAGTACTTC

size: once
D: TRBD2
J: TRBJ2-3
V: TRBV5-1
CDR3: CASSRGRTTSGTDTQYF
DNA: TGCGCCAGCAGCCGGGGACGGACGACTAGCGGCACAGATACGCAGTATTTT

size: -
D: -
J: TRBJ2-7
V: TRBV2
CDR3: CASSPAYEQYF
DNA: TGTGCCAGCAGTCCCGCCTACGAGCAGTACTTC

size: -
D: TRBD2
J: TRBJ2-7
V: TRBV5-6
CDR3: CATQLGRAGEQYF
DNA: TGTGCCACCCAGCTGGGGCGAGCGGGGGAGCAGTACTTC

size: -
D: -
J: TRBJ1-5
V: TRBV12-3/TRBV12-4
CDR3: CASSLQRDQPQHF
DNA: TGTGCCAGCAGTTTACAGCGGGATCAGCCCCAGCATTTT

size: -
D: -
J: TRBJ1-1
V: TRBV25-1
CDR3: CASSEWAKAFF
DNA: TGTGCCAGCAGTGAATGGGCGAAAGCTTTCTTT

size: -
D: -
J: TRBJ2-2
V: TRBV20-1
CDR3: CSASSQGMSTGELFF
DNA: TGCAGTGCTAGTAGCCAGGGGATGAGCACCGGGGAGCTGTTTTTT